A single T cell receptor (beta chain) is shown here with its context. Its antigen remains unidentified. Between the trimmed V and J ends, which lost 0 bases and 8 bases, there was a span of 15 bases. The CDR3 is made up of 15 amino acids. The V gene's germline CDR1 is SGDLS and CDR2 YYNGEE. The source of the sample is a study of cytomegalovirus exposure and HLA in healthy donors. Whole-study results and caveats: In a later analysis, TCR beta V- and J-gene trimming showed a link to a missense DCLRE1C variant. The study reported that TCR beta sequences accurately predicted HLA-A and HLA-B alleles in most subjects. Among the CMV-associated chains, a few were confirmed in vitro as specific for CMV antigens.

The PCR used 60 Vbeta and 13 Jbeta primers. Original methodology: In a later analysis, of around 80 million unique beta chains, roughly 9.9 million appeared in at least two donors. Produced via immunoSEQ multiplex PCR; TCRdb's table is partial and in-frame only. V, J and clone size reflect that table, while D and trimming were determined from the DNA. This sample has 95,000 to 150,000 clones, with around 82% found just once. This sequence was found in a man younger than 45 in good health and CMV-seropositive. The sample taken for sequencing was PBMCs. V is TRBV9 and J is TRBJ2-1; no clear D. The chain's CDR3 is CASSVVSSVADEQFF. The CDR3 DNA reads TGTGCCAGCAGCGTAGTAAGTTCGGTGGCGGATGAGCAGTTCTTC.